This TCR beta chain was profiled in a study of immune evolution from preneoplasia to lung adenocarcinoma. The CDR3 consists of 13 residues. CDR1 and CDR2 (germline): SQVTM, ANQGSEA. The V and J ends lost 7 bases and 5 bases respectively, with 17 bases between them. This clone was seen a single time. Assay used: immunoSEQ multiplex PCR; TCRdb lists only in-frame clones, some missing. Counted here are 2,500 to 3,500 clones, about 80% occurring once; the ten biggest clones make up approximately 8.5%. The origin of this receptor is a person in their 70s with lung adenocarcinoma. The V call is TRBV29-1, the J call TRBJ2-5; D is perhaps TRBD2 (5 bases). Sequencing used FFPE adjacent normal lung tissue. As DNA, the CDR3 is TGCAGCGCCGGGCGTAGCGAGTTGGAGACCCAGTACTTC. This gives the protein CSAGRSELETQYF.